This T cell receptor (beta chain) was captured in a study of T cells after yellow fever vaccination. Study at large: With SMART-Seq v4 Ultra Low Input, the fractions containing low cell numbers were prepared.

This clonotype was picked up a small number of times. Researchers made TCR cDNA using 5'RACE template switching, and this step added a universal primer site and UMIs. Each CDR3 protein is one row after TCRdb ran MiXCR on the 5' RACE reads. Altogether about 300,000 distinct CDR3 sequences are present, 7.5% to 9% being singletons, with the ten largest covering around 3.4%. The germline CDR1 and CDR2 sequences are DFQATT and SNEGSKA (reference sequence). Trimming removed 6 bases at V and 4 bases at J, with 12 bases between. The CDR3 loop spans 12 amino acids. Material: CD4+ T cells sorted from PBMCs, obtained 5 days after the yellow fever booster vaccination. The chain combines TRBV20-1 with TRBJ1-2; D is ambiguous. This sequence originates from a man between 18 and 35 years old who received the YFV17D yellow fever vaccine. The CDR3 DNA reads as TGCAGTGCCGTGGGGTTGGGCTATGGCTACACCTTC. Translating gives CSAVGLGYGYTF.